These 22 T cell receptor beta chains share one sample of origin, sequenced in a study of CD8 T cells in Susac syndrome. An amount of RNA that ranged from 0.5 to 1 ug was reverse transcribed with random hexamers. TCRdb processed the immunoSEQ multiplex PCR reads anew with MiXCR; each CDR3 protein has one entry. The sample lists about 60,000 distinct CDR3 sequences, just over 90% seen once, with roughly 0.2% in the top ten. Sample: CD8+ T cells from PBMCs. The receptors shown here come from a human donor in good health.

V is TRBV12-3 or TRBV12-4 and J is TRBJ2-3; possibly TRBD2 for D (7 bases). This CDR3 is built from 16 residues. V dropped 5 bases and J dropped 1 base, with 16 bases sitting between them. The CDR3, as DNA: TGTGCCAGCAGTCCCCGGGGGGCCTCTGGCACAGATACGCAGTATTTT. This codes for CASSPRGASGTDTQYF.

This chain joins TRBV5-1 and TRBJ2-1; 13 nucleotides agree with TRBD2. V lost 3 bases, J lost 4 bases, and 4 bases stayed unmatched. Germline CDR1 reads SGHRS; CDR2 reads YFSETQ. The CDR3 spans 16 residues. This CDR3 reads CASSSSTSGGYNEQFF. CDR3 coding DNA: TGCGCCAGCAGCTCGTCGACTAGCGGGGGGTACAATGAGCAGTTCTTC.

This sequence joins TRBV27 and TRBJ1-5, with D perhaps matching TRBD1 (5 bases). The V end lost 4 bases, the J end lost 1 base, and 11 bases lay between the germline ends. CDR1 is MNHEY and CDR2 is SMNVEV in the germline V gene (reference sequence). The length of the CDR3 is 15 residues. The DNA of the CDR3 is TGTGCCAGCAGTTCGGGGCCCGGGAGCAATCAGCCCCAGCATTTT. It encodes CASSSGPGSNQPQHF.

The chain has TRBV10-3 and TRBJ2-1; D call uncertain. V lost 2 bases, J lost 5 bases, and 16 bases lay in between. Germline V gene lookup returns CDR1 ENHRY and CDR2 SYGVKD. The CDR3 is 16 amino acids. Here the CDR3 DNA reads TGTGCCATCAGTGAGCCGGACCCTTCGGGCCACAATGAGCAGTTCTTC. It is translated as CAISEPDPSGHNEQFF.

This chain connects TRBV2 to TRBJ2-7; tentative D call: TRBD2 (5 bases). V gave up 0 bases and J gave up 1 base, with 10 bases separating them. CDR3 length equals 15 residues. Germline values: CDR1 SNHLY, CDR2 FYNNEI. DNA for the CDR3: TGTGCCAGCAGTGAAGCGGCGGGCGGTTCCTACGAGCAGTACTTC. Translation gives CASSEAAGGSYEQYF.

There are a few counts of this clonotype. This chain links TRBV6-4 with TRBJ2-3; no clear D. The germline V gene has CDR1 MRHNA and CDR2 SNTAGT. This CDR3 is 14 amino acids long. The ends were cut back, 0 bases at V and 1 base at J, with 5 bases in the middle. For the CDR3, the DNA is TGTGCCAGCAGTGACTCTGGGGGCACAGATACGCAGTATTTT. Translating gives CASSDSGGTDTQYF.

This chain joins TRBV11-2 and TRBJ2-5; D tentatively fits TRBD1 or TRBD2 (5 bases each). The V end lost 8 bases, the J end lost 5 bases, and 15 bases lay between the germline ends. The CDR3 runs 13 residues. Germline CDR1 reads SGHAT; CDR2 reads FQNNGV. CDR3 nucleotide sequence: TGTGCCAGCGGGGGTATCGTGTCGGAGACCCAGTACTTC. Translated: CASGGIVSETQYF.

The rearrangement links TRBV6-5 to TRBJ2-3, with TRBD1 matching 11 bases. The CDR3 sequence is 15 residues long. The germline V gene encodes CDR1 MNHEY and CDR2 SVGAGI. The V segment lost 4 bases and the J segment 2 bases; nucleotides outside the gene matches: 2. CDR3 protein: CASSWTGGPTDTQYF. For the CDR3, the DNA is TGTGCCAGCAGTTGGACAGGGGGCCCCACAGATACGCAGTATTTT.

This chain joins TRBV30 and TRBJ2-3; no firm D call. Between the trimmed V and J ends, which lost 5 bases and 0 bases, there was a span of 12 bases. The CDR3 sequence is 14 residues long. Per the germline V gene, CDR1 is GTSNPN and CDR2 is SVGIG (reference sequence). The CDR3, as DNA: TGTGCCTGGGGAGAGATTGGAAGCACAGATACGCAGTATTTT. This sequence encodes CAWGEIGSTDTQYF. The whole variable domain, remainder taken from reference TRBV30 and TRBJ2-3, is SQTIHQWPATLVQPVGSPLSLECTVEGTSNPNLYWYRQAAGRGLQLLFYSVGIGQISSEVPQNLSASRPQDRQFILSSKKLLLSDSGFYLCAWGEIGSTDTQYFGPGTRLTVL.

CDR3 region: CSVTGYEQFF. The CDR3 DNA reads as TGCAGCGTTACAGGGTATGAGCAGTTCTTC. The V call is TRBV29-1, the J call TRBJ2-1; TRBD1 is a possible D gene (6 bases). Germline CDR1 is SQVTM and CDR2 is ANQGSEA. The CDR3 runs to 10 residues. Trimming took 5 bases from V and 8 from J, leaving 7 bases between them.

This sequence joins TRBV12-3 or TRBV12-4 and TRBJ2-5; 9 nucleotides align to TRBD1. The CDR3 runs to 17 residues. V lost 8 bases to trimming and J lost 5 bases; unmatched junction nucleotides: 18. The CDR3 spells CASRGEPGQGRGETQYF. CDR3 DNA sequence: TGTGCCAGCCGTGGGGAACCAGGACAGGGGCGAGGGGAGACCCAGTACTTC.

The rearrangement links TRBV28 to TRBJ1-2; D unclear. Germline V gene sequence: CDR1 MDHEN, CDR2 SYDVKM. V was trimmed by 2 bases and J by 2 bases, leaving 3 bases between them. CDR3 length: 12 residues. The DNA of the CDR3 is TGTGCCAGCAGTTTAGGGAACTATGGCTACACCTTC. Amino acid sequence: CASSLGNYGYTF.

The chain links TRBV29-1 to TRBJ2-7; D unclear. The V end was cut by 6 bases, the J end by 7 bases, with 16 bases between. The CDR3 is made up of 12 amino acids. The V gene's germline CDR1 is SQVTM and CDR2 ANQGSEA. The CDR3: CSVPNPLGEQYF. CDR3 in DNA: TGCAGCGTGCCCAATCCCTTGGGAGAGCAGTACTTC.

The J gene is TRBJ2-7, the V gene TRBV12-3 or TRBV12-4; D uncertain. The V end was cut by 6 bases, the J end by 5 bases, with 14 bases between. The CDR3 spans 13 residues. The CDR3 loop reads CASRTDPFDEQYF. The DNA of the CDR3 is TGTGCCAGCAGAACGGACCCCTTTGACGAGCAGTACTTC.

The rearrangement links TRBV7-6 to TRBJ2-5, with D perhaps matching TRBD2 (5 bases). The CDR3 runs 14 residues. The germline CDR1 and CDR2 sequences are SGHVS and FNYEAQ. The germline V and J ends were trimmed by 5 bases and 4 bases, with 14 bases remaining between them. Here the CDR3 reads CASSLWTRGETQYF. The DNA for the CDR3 is TGTGCCAGCAGCCTCTGGACCCGGGGAGAGACCCAGTACTTC.

This chain uses TRBV2 with TRBJ2-7; 8 bases line up with TRBD1. The CDR3 extends over 12 amino acids. V was pared by 4 bases and J by 7 bases, with 3 bases of the junction left unmatched. Germline V gene sequence: CDR1 SNHLY, CDR2 FYNNEI. CDR3 protein: CASSGTGYEQYF. CDR3 DNA sequence: TGTGCCAGCAGTGGGACAGGGTATGAGCAGTACTTC.

This clonotype was seen just once. The rearrangement uses TRBV29-1 and TRBJ2-3, with 10 bases aligning to TRBD2. V gave up 5 bases and J gave up 0 bases; unmatched junction bases: 8. CDR1 and CDR2 (germline): SQVTM, ANQGSEA. The CDR3 runs to 16 residues. The CDR3 reads CSVCWVAGGSTDTQYF. In DNA form, the CDR3 reads TGCAGCGTTTGTTGGGTAGCGGGGGGTAGCACAGATACGCAGTATTTT.

The V and J genes are TRBV20-1 and TRBJ2-7; a weak D match, TRBD1 (6 bases). V was pared by 4 bases and J by 3 bases, with 16 bases between. The CDR3 loop spans 14 amino acids. Looked up from germline, CDR1 is DFQATT and CDR2 is SNEGSKA (reference sequence). In nucleotides, the CDR3 is TGCAGTGCTAAAACGGATCCAGGGGACTACGAGCAGTACTTC. As protein: CSAKTDPGDYEQYF.

This chain connects TRBV12-3 or TRBV12-4 to TRBJ2-7; TRBD1 might be the D (6 bases). The CDR3 has 15 amino acids. The V end was cut by 2 bases, the J end by 0 bases, with 11 bases between. The CDR3 coding sequence is TGTGCCAGCAGTTTAACAGGGAGTCTCTCCTACGAGCAGTACTTC. This gives the protein CASSLTGSLSYEQYF.

This chain uses TRBV27 with TRBJ2-6, with unresolved D. Germline CDR1 MNHEY, CDR2 SMNVEV (reference sequence). V was shortened by 5 bases and J by 1 base, with 12 bases between the two germline ends. The CDR3 has 16 amino acids. CDR3 amino acids: CASSPGPGSGANVLTF. The DNA of the CDR3 is TGTGCCAGCAGTCCCGGCCCAGGTTCTGGGGCCAACGTCCTGACTTTC.

V is TRBV25-1 and J is TRBJ2-7; tentative D call: TRBD2 (6 bases). Trimming left V 3 bases short and J 3 bases short, with 6 bases between. The CDR3 runs to 12 residues. Per germline, CDR1 MGHDK and CDR2 SYGVNS. The CDR3, as DNA: TGTGCCAGCAGTGATAGCGGCTACGAGCAGTACTTC. Translated, it gives CASSDSGYEQYF.

This chain connects TRBV6-5 to TRBJ1-1, with D maybe TRBD1 (6 bases). Germline V gene data show CDR1 as MNHEY and CDR2 as SVGAGI. This CDR3 contains 14 residues. V gave up 5 bases and J gave up 0 bases, with 10 bases separating them. As DNA, the CDR3 is TGTGCCAGCAGTGGGGACACCCTGAACACTGAAGCTTTCTTT. Protein sequence: CASSGDTLNTEAFF.